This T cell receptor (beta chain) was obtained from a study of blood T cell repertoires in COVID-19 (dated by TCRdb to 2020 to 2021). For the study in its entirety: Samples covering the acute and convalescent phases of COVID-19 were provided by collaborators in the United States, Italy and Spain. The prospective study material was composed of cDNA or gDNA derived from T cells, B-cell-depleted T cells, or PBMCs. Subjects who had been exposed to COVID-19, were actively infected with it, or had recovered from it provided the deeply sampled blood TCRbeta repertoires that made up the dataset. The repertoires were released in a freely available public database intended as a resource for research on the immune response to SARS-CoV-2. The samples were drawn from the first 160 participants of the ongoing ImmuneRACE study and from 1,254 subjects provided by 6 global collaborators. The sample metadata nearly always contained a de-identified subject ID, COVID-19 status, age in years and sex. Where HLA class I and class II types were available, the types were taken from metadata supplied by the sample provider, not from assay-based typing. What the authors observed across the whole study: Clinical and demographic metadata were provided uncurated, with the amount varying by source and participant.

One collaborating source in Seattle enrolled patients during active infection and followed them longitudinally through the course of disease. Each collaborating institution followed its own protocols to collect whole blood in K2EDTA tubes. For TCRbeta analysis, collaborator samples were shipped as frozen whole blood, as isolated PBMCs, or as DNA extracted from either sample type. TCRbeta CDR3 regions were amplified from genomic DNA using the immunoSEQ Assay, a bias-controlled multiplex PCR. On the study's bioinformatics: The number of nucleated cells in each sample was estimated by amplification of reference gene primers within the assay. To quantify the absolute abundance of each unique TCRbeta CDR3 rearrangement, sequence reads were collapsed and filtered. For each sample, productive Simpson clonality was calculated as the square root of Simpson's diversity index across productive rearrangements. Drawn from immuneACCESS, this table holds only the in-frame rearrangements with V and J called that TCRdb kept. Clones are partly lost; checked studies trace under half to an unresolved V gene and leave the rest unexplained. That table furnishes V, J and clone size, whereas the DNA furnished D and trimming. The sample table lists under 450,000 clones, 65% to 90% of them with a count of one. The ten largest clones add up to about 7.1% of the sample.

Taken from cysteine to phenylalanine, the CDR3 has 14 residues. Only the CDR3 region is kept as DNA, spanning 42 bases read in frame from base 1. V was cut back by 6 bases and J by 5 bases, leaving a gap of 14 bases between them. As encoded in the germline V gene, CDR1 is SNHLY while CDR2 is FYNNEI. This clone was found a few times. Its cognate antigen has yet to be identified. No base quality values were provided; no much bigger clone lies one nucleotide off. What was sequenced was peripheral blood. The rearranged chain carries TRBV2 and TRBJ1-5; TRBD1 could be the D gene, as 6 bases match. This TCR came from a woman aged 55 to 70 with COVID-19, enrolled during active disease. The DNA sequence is TGTGCCAGCAGCGACAGGCCTCTTCATCAGCCCCAGCATTTT. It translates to CASSDRPLHQPQHF.